What follows describes a single T cell receptor (beta chain). Its target is not known. The junction departs from the called germline gene at one end, perhaps through a read error. CDR1 SQVTM and CDR2 ANQGSEA come from the germline V gene. The CDR3 extends over 12 amino acids. Starting from 500 ng of total RNA, TCR beta cDNA was produced with a primer in the constant region. Libraries covering TCR beta were generated through three nested multiplex PCR rounds (using a slightly modified ARM-PCR). Forward primers for TRBV1-TRBV30 and a C-beta reverse primer served the first two PCR rounds, at about 10 cycles each. TCRdb ran MiXCR on the multiplex PCR reads and lists one entry per CDR3 protein. The sample consists of about 130,000 distinct CDR3 sequences, 64% of them appearing once. These data belong to a study of tumor-infiltrating lymphocytes in primary liver carcinoma. The overall study: Stage T1-T3 N0M0 tumors spanned about 4.2 to 11 cm.

Regarding the study as a whole: For tumor-adjacent and tumor-blood pairs, overlap was less than that seen for tumor region pairs. Blood's top-250-clone fraction was significantly lower than that of tumors (p = 0.039). Only about 7.5-24% of top clones appeared in all five tumor regions.

Co-extraction of RNA and DNA was performed on about 19-32 mg of unsorted bulk tissue. The source of this sequence is a woman aged 55-75 years with primary liver carcinoma and hepatitis B virus infection. Sequencing used liver tumor tissue from sampling region 3. Subset meaning: tumor region T3, left-lateral pole. The chain links TRBV29-1 to TRBJ2-3; the D gene is possibly TRBD1 (5 bases). CDR3 sequence reads: CSVDMDTDTQCF. The DNA for the CDR3 is TGCAGCGTTGACATGGACACAGATACGCAGTGTTTT.